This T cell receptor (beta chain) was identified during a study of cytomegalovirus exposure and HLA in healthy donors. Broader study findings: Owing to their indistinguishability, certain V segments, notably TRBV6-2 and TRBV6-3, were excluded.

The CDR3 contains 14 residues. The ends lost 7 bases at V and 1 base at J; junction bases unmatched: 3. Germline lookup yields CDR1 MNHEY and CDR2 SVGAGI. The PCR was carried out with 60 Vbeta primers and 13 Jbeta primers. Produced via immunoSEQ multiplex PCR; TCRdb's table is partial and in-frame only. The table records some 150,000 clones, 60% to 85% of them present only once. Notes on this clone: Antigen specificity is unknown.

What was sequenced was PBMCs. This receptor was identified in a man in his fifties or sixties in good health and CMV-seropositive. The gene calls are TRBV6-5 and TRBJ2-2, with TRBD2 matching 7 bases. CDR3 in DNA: TGTGCCAGCAAGGGCGGGAGGAACACCGGGGAGCTGTTTTTT. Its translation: CASKGGRNTGELFF.